The table lists the clone carrying this T cell receptor beta chain with a few counts. The donors, aged roughly 6 to 95, were healthy Caucasians from Russia. This entry is derived from a study of blood T cells in healthy people across ages. With a J-beta primer mix and a sample-barcoded 5' primer, a second PCR ran 7 to 11 cycles. The template-switch adaptor, which had 12 random nucleotides, put a tag on each cDNA molecule. TCRdb re-called the 5' RACE reads through MiXCR, storing one row per CDR3 protein. Here the sample spans 700,000 to 950,000 distinct CDR3 sequences, more than 45% being singletons. The CDR3 spans 14 residues. V dropped 3 bases and J dropped 2; count of bases not matched to a gene: 2. CDR1 and CDR2 (germline): ENHRY, SYGVKD.

Material for sequencing was blood. The receptor was derived from a man aged 30 to 39 in good health. The gene calls are TRBV10-3 and TRBJ2-5; 8 bases map to TRBD2. The chain's CDR3 is CAISDTSGQETQYF. Written as DNA, the CDR3 is TGTGCCATCAGTGATACTAGCGGACAAGAGACCCAGTACTTC.